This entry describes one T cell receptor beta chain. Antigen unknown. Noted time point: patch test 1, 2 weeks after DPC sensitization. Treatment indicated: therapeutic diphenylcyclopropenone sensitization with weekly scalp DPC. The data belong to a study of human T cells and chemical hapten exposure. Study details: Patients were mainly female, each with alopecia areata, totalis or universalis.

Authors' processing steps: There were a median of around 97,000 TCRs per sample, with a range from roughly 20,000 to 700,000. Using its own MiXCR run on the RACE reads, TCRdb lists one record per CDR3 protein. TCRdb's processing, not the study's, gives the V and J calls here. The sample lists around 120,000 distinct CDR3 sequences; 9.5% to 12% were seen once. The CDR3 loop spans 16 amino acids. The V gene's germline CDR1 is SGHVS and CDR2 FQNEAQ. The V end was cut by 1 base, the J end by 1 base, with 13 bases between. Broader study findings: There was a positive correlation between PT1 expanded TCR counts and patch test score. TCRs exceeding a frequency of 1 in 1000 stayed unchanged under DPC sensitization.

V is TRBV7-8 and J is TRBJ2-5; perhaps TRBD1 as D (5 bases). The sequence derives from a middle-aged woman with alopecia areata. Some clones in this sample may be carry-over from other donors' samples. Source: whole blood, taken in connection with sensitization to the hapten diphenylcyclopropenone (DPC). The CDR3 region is CASSLDRRQGQETQYF. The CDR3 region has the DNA TGTGCCAGCAGCTTAGATAGAAGGCAGGGCCAAGAGACCCAGTACTTC. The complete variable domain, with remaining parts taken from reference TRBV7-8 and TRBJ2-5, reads GAGVSQSPRYKVAKRGQDVALRCDPISGHVSLFWYQQALGQGPEFLTYFQNEAQLDKSGLPSDRFFAERPEGSVSTLKIQRTQQEDSAVYLCASSLDRRQGQETQYFGPGTRLLVL.